Shown below are 32 T cell receptor beta chains from a single sample sequenced in a study of Tregs in tolerant kidney transplant recipients. TCRdb keeps only in-frame clones here, not all; method: immunoSEQ multiplex PCR. The profile shows over 50,000 clones, about 83% of them singletons. The sample comprised CD4+ T cells from blood. The receptors here all came from a human donor in good health.

This chain connects TRBV19 to TRBJ1-1; D might be TRBD1 (5 bases). This CDR3 has 16 amino acids. Looked up from germline, CDR1 is LNHDA and CDR2 is SQIVND (reference sequence). Trimming took off 5 bases at V and 1 base at J, with 17 bases between the two ends. The CDR3 reads CASSFLGGSKNTEAFF. CDR3 sequence (DNA): TGTGCCAGTAGTTTTTTGGGGGGGTCCAAGAACACTGAAGCTTTCTTT.

This clone was seen only once. The chain has TRBV30 and TRBJ2-4; no firm D call. Germline values: CDR1 GTSNPN, CDR2 SVGIG (reference sequence). V dropped 1 base and J dropped 7 bases, with 11 bases sitting between them. The CDR3 spans 13 residues. The CDR3 region has the DNA TGTGCCTGGAGTGCCCTTCTCGGGAACATTCAGTACTTC. Residues: CAWSALLGNIQYF.

This clone was found a few times. V usage is TRBV11-3 and J usage is TRBJ2-1; no clear D. CDR1 and CDR2 (germline): SGHNT, YENEEA. The CDR3 has 13 residues. Trimming stripped 4 bases from V and 6 bases from J, with 10 bases between. The CDR3 nucleotides read TGTGCCAGCAGCTATGGGGTAGGCAATGAGCAGTTCTTC. Protein: CASSYGVGNEQFF. The full variable domain, with the rest looked up from reference TRBV11-3 and TRBJ2-1, is EAGVVQSPRYKIIEKKQPVAFWCNPISGHNTLYWYLQNLGQGPELLIRYENEEAVDDSQLPKDRFSAERLKGVDSTLKIQPAELGDSAVYLCASSYGVGNEQFFGPGTRLTVL.

This clone was seen only once. The chain recombines TRBV5-1 with TRBJ1-2; 10 nucleotides match TRBD1. Trimming cost V 4 bases and J 5 bases; bases outside gene matches: 5. Germline V gene sequence: CDR1 SGHRS, CDR2 YFSETQ. The CDR3 consists of 14 residues. The CDR3 DNA follows: TGCGCCAGCAGCACGGGACAGGGGCTGTATGGCTACACCTTC. Amino acids: CASSTGQGLYGYTF.

This clone was recorded a few times. The chain links TRBV9 to TRBJ2-7; no firm D call. Germline lookup yields CDR1 SGDLS and CDR2 YYNGEE. The CDR3 loop spans 14 amino acids. V dropped 4 bases and J dropped 0 bases, with 11 bases sitting between them. The CDR3 DNA sequence: TGTGCCAGCAGCCCCAAGCTCCTCTCCTACGAGCAGTACTTC. This sequence encodes CASSPKLLSYEQYF.

The rearrangement links TRBV2 to TRBJ2-7, with 10 bases fitting TRBD2. In germline, CDR1 is SNHLY, CDR2 FYNNEI. V dropped 7 bases and J dropped 7; count of bases not matched to a gene: 10. The CDR3 covers 14 residues. CDR3 nucleotide sequence: TGTGCCAGCACCCCCCTAGCGGGGGCGGGGGAGCAGTACTTC. It codes for CASTPLAGAGEQYF.

The chain is built from TRBV4-3 and TRBJ2-1; D perhaps matches TRBD2 (5 bases). Per germline, CDR1 LGHNA and CDR2 YSLEER. This CDR3 is 18 amino acids long. V dropped 4 bases and J dropped 0 bases, with 19 bases sitting between them. CDR3 protein: CASSLGGLGTSSYNEQFF. CDR3 nucleotide sequence: TGCGCCAGCAGCCTGGGCGGGCTGGGCACTAGCTCCTACAATGAGCAGTTCTTC.

This chain links TRBV2 with TRBJ1-1; D is unresolved. V was pared by 6 bases and J by 4 bases, with 21 bases between. The CDR3 is 16 amino acids. Germline CDR1 SNHLY, CDR2 FYNNEI. The CDR3 region is CASRDPRTSTITEAFF. For the CDR3, the DNA is TGTGCCAGCAGGGACCCCCGGACGTCAACGATCACTGAAGCTTTCTTT.

V usage is TRBV6-5 and J usage is TRBJ2-1; D possibly matches TRBD1 or TRBD2 (5 bases each). Germline V CDR1 and CDR2: MNHEY, SVGAGI. The CDR3 has 13 residues. The V gene lost 7 bases and the J gene lost 8 bases, with 15 bases spanning the gap. Here the CDR3 reads CASTRLGVHEQFF. In DNA, the CDR3 is TGTGCCAGCACCCGGTTGGGGGTACATGAGCAGTTCTTC.

The genes are TRBV19 and TRBJ1-1; D unclear. Germline CDR1 LNHDA, CDR2 SQIVND (reference sequence). This CDR3 comprises 13 residues. Trimming shortened V by 4 bases and J by 1 base, and 7 bases separated the two germline ends. CDR3 coding DNA: TGTGCCAGTAGTAAGCTGGCGAACACTGAAGCTTTCTTT. Its protein is CASSKLANTEAFF. Together with reference TRBV19 and TRBJ1-1, the CDR3 gives the full variable domain: DGGITQSPKYLFRKEGQNVTLSCEQNLNHDAMYWYRQDPGQGLRLIYYSQIVNDFQKGDIAEGYSVSREKKESFPLTVTSAQKNPTAFYLCASSKLANTEAFFGQGTRLTVV.

V and J are TRBV2 and TRBJ2-7; 12 nucleotides align to TRBD2. V dropped 4 bases and J dropped 4; count of bases not matched to a gene: 5. The CDR3 has 15 residues. Germline CDR1 and CDR2: SNHLY and FYNNEI. The CDR3 reads CASSASGGAMYEQYF. CDR3 nucleotide sequence: TGTGCCAGCAGTGCTAGCGGGGGGGCTATGTACGAGCAGTACTTC.

The chain links TRBV19 to TRBJ2-5; 10 nucleotides agree with TRBD2. Trimming cost V 3 bases and J 4 bases; bases outside gene matches: 8. CDR1 and CDR2 (germline): LNHDA, SQIVND (reference sequence). This CDR3 has 16 amino acids. The CDR3 DNA sequence: TGTGCCAGTAGTATCGGGGGGAGACTAGCGGGAGAGACCCAGTACTTC. Translated, it gives CASSIGGRLAGETQYF.

This chain joins TRBV10-3 and TRBJ2-7; 7 bases match TRBD1. Germline CDR1 reads ENHRY; CDR2 reads SYGVKD. V was pared by 8 bases and J by 4 bases, with 8 bases of the junction left unmatched. The CDR3 has 13 amino acids. The CDR3 spells CAISWAGGYEQYF. The CDR3 DNA sequence: TGTGCCATCTCTTGGGCAGGGGGATACGAGCAGTACTTC.

V usage is TRBV7-3 and J usage is TRBJ1-1, with 8 bases that match TRBD1. Germline lookup yields CDR1 SGHTA and CDR2 FQGTGA. The CDR3 is made up of 18 amino acids. With 5 bases clipped from V and 0 bases from J, the junction kept 14 bases outside the gene matches. The DNA for the CDR3 is TGTGCCAGCAGCCCCAAACCCAGGGGGCTGAGTATGAACACTGAAGCTTTCTTT. Translated: CASSPKPRGLSMNTEAFF.

This sequence joins TRBV7-9 and TRBJ2-2; D not certain. The CDR3 loop spans 15 amino acids. V gave up 7 bases and J gave up 2 bases, with 14 bases separating them. CDR1 is SEHNR, CDR2 FQNEAQ, per germline (reference sequence). CDR3 sequence (DNA): TGTGCCAGCACCCTAACCCCGGAAAACACCGGGGAGCTGTTTTTT. Protein sequence: CASTLTPENTGELFF.

The V call is TRBV11-2, the J call TRBJ2-4; no definite D call. V shed 5 bases and J shed 8 bases, with 19 bases lying between them. Germline-derived CDR1 and CDR2 are SGHAT and FQNNGV. The CDR3 covers 15 residues. Here the CDR3 reads CASSPLRSGIYIQYF. The CDR3 DNA reads as TGTGCCAGCAGCCCCCTTCGATCTGGCATATACATTCAGTACTTC.

The CDR3 region is CASSPRPDGNQPQHF. DNA for the CDR3: TGTGCCAGCAGCCCCAGACCGGACGGCAATCAGCCCCAGCATTTT. The chain is built from TRBV9 and TRBJ1-5; no clear D gene. Germline loops: CDR1 SGDLS, CDR2 YYNGEE. The CDR3 has 15 residues. The V end was cut by 4 bases, the J end by 2 bases, with 13 bases between.

This rearrangement joins TRBV28 to TRBJ1-5, with D possibly TRBD1 on 5 matching bases. Germline values: CDR1 MDHEN, CDR2 SYDVKM. The length of the CDR3 is 15 residues. V shed 7 bases and J shed 4 bases, with 17 bases lying between them. The CDR3 is CASTLSGRVNQPQHF. CDR3 nucleotides: TGTGCCAGCACCCTTTCGGGCAGGGTAAATCAGCCCCAGCATTTT.

This clone was observed a single time. J is TRBJ2-1 and V is TRBV4-2; either TRBD1 or TRBD2 may fit D (5 bases each). The germline CDR1 and CDR2 sequences are LGHNA and YNFKEQ. V dropped 4 bases and J dropped 2 bases, with 18 bases sitting between them. The CDR3 loop spans 17 amino acids. The CDR3, as DNA: TGTGCCAGCAGCCCCGAGGGTCGGGGACGGACCTACAATGAGCAGTTCTTC. Its protein is CASSPEGRGRTYNEQFF.

This clone was found once. This chain uses TRBV7-8 with TRBJ1-1, with D unresolved. Deletions cut 5 bases from V and 3 bases from J, with 7 bases between. CDR1 and CDR2 from the germline V gene are SGHVS and FQNEAQ. This CDR3 is built from 12 residues. Written as DNA, the CDR3 is TGTGCCAGCAGCCCCACCCACACTGAAGCTTTCTTT. Translating gives CASSPTHTEAFF.

The V gene is TRBV7-2, the J gene TRBJ2-6; D not certain. V was pared by 3 bases and J by 2 bases, with 8 bases between. The CDR3 has 15 residues. Germline CDR1 is SGHTA and CDR2 is FQGNSA. The CDR3 region has the DNA TGTGCCAGCAGCTTGAAGGACCCTGGGGCCAACGTCCTGACTTTC. The encoded protein is CASSLKDPGANVLTF.

This clone has ten or more counts. The chain carries TRBV9 and TRBJ2-5; D possibly corresponds to TRBD1 (6 bases). The CDR3 totals 15 residues. Trimming left V 0 bases short and J 1 base short, with 10 bases between. Germline-derived CDR1 and CDR2 are SGDLS and YYNGEE. This CDR3 reads CASSVGGGFQETQYF. CDR3 nucleotide sequence: TGTGCCAGCAGCGTAGGAGGGGGATTCCAAGAGACCCAGTACTTC.

This chain joins TRBV6-5 and TRBJ2-3, with 7 bases matching TRBD2. V dropped 7 bases and J dropped 9; count of bases not matched to a gene: 10. Germline V gene lookup returns CDR1 MNHEY and CDR2 SVGAGI. This CDR3 spans 13 amino acids. In nucleotides, the CDR3 is TGTGCCAGCAACCAGGGCGGGAGAGGAACGCAGTATTTT. It translates to CASNQGGRGTQYF.

This chain uses TRBV18 with TRBJ1-5, with D uncertain. Germline values: CDR1 KGHSH, CDR2 LQKENI. V gave up 3 bases and J gave up 7 bases, with 16 bases separating them. The CDR3 runs 15 residues. The CDR3 is CASSPGVSERQPQHF. The CDR3 DNA reads as TGTGCCAGCTCACCCGGGGTGTCTGAGAGGCAGCCCCAGCATTTT.

The rearrangement uses TRBV5-8 and TRBJ1-2, with D maybe TRBD1 (6 bases). Germline V lookup: CDR1 SGHTS, CDR2 YDEGEE. V lost 3 bases to trimming and J lost 0 bases, with 24 bases between them. This CDR3 is 19 amino acids long. The CDR3 region has the DNA TGTGCCAGCAGCTCTAAATACAGGGCCCTAGACCTAGCTAACTATGGCTACACCTTC. It translates to CASSSKYRALDLANYGYTF. Together with reference TRBV5-8 and TRBJ1-2, the CDR3 gives the full variable domain: EAGVTQSPTHLIKTRGQQATLRCSPISGHTSVYWYQQALGLGLQFLLWYDEGEERNRGNFPPRFSGRQFPNYSSELNVNALELEDSALYLCASSSKYRALDLANYGYTFGSGTRLTVV.

CDR3 sequence (DNA): TGTGCCAGCAGTTACTCGGGAGGGCGGAGCTATGGCTACACCTTC. This sequence encodes CASSYSGGRSYGYTF. V usage is TRBV6-5 and J usage is TRBJ1-2; D gene uncertain. V shed 0 bases and J shed 4 bases, with 12 bases lying between them. CDR1 is MNHEY, CDR2 SVGAGI, per germline. This CDR3 has 15 amino acids.

Only one count was recorded for this clone. The chain is built from TRBV11-2 and TRBJ2-7, with D perhaps TRBD1 (6 bases). The V gene lost 2 bases and the J gene lost 4 bases, with 12 bases spanning the gap. Per germline, CDR1 SGHAT and CDR2 FQNNGV. The CDR3 runs 14 residues. CDR3 bases: TGTGCCAGCAGCTTATGGGGGCCGTCGTACGAGCAGTACTTC. This gives the protein CASSLWGPSYEQYF.

The chain has TRBV5-6 and TRBJ1-4; 9 bases match TRBD1. In germline, CDR1 is SGHDT, CDR2 YYEEEE. The CDR3 has 16 amino acids. Germline trimming cut 1 base from V and 8 bases from J; bases unmatched to any gene: 9. The CDR3 bases are TGTGCCAGCAGCTTGATGGGACAGGGATTGGAAGAAAAACTGTTTTTT. Translating it yields CASSLMGQGLEEKLFF.

This chain joins TRBV14 and TRBJ2-2; 9 bases fit TRBD2. Losses at the gene ends were 2 bases for V and 5 bases for J; bases not matched to a gene: 9. This CDR3 spans 17 amino acids. Looked up from germline, CDR1 is SGHDN and CDR2 is FVKESK. The CDR3 spells CASSQRTGTSITGELFF. CDR3 DNA sequence: TGTGCCAGCAGCCAAAGAACCGGGACTAGCATTACCGGGGAGCTGTTTTTT.

This clone was observed a few times. The chain employs TRBV2 and TRBJ1-6; a weak D match, TRBD1 (6 bases). The V gene lost 2 bases and the J gene lost 11 bases, with 10 bases spanning the gap. The germline CDR1 and CDR2 sequences are SNHLY and FYNNEI. The CDR3 is made up of 13 amino acids. CDR3 DNA sequence: TGTGCCAGCAGTGAACCCAGGGGCCCACCCCTCCACTTT. As protein: CASSEPRGPPLHF.

CDR3 region: CASSQDTVGYGYTF. The CDR3 DNA reads TGTGCCAGCAGCCAAGATACAGTTGGCTATGGCTACACCTTC. This rearrangement joins TRBV4-2 to TRBJ1-2, with D uncertain. The CDR3 sequence is 14 residues long. V lost 0 bases to trimming and J lost 4 bases, with 9 bases between them. The V gene's germline CDR1 is LGHNA and CDR2 YNFKEQ.

The chain joins TRBV15 to TRBJ2-7, with no clear D. In germline, CDR1 is LNHNV, CDR2 YYDKDF (reference sequence). V was trimmed by 0 bases and J by 2 bases, leaving 8 bases between them. The CDR3 runs 14 residues. The CDR3 DNA reads TGTGCCACCAGCAGAGAAGTATCCACCTACGAGCAGTACTTC. Its protein product is CATSREVSTYEQYF.